These 19 T cell receptor beta chains originate from one sample sequenced in a study of spatial heterogeneity in lung cancer. From the 5' RACE reads, TCRdb called clonotypes with MiXCR, one entry per CDR3 protein. The sample lists several thousand distinct CDR3 sequences, around 32% occurring once. Time point indicated: sample taken at primary tumor resection. Whole RNA was taken from tumor, nontumor lung or frozen PBMC; it was then sequenced unsorted. The source material was PBMCs, sampled at surgery. Receptors were obtained from a female donor with early-stage non-small cell lung cancer.

Regarding this clonotype: This beta chain is a stray sequence in a library constructed for alpha chains; its clone size is not meaningful. J is TRBJ2-1 and V is TRBV28, with D unclear. The ends were cut back, 6 bases at V and 3 bases at J, with 3 bases in the middle. Per germline, CDR1 MDHEN and CDR2 SYDVKM. CDR3 length: 11 residues. CDR3 in amino acids: CASRDYNEQFF. In DNA form, the CDR3 reads TGTGCCAGCAGAGACTACAATGAGCAGTTCTTC.

This clonotype has more than one count but fewer than ten. The size of this beta chain means little, since it is a stray read in a library made for alpha chains. The V call is TRBV7-9, the J call TRBJ2-6; no clear D gene. Germline lookup yields CDR1 SEHNR and CDR2 FQNEAQ (reference sequence). Deletions cut 5 bases from V and 4 bases from J, with 9 bases between. CDR3 length equals 14 residues. The CDR3 sequence is CASSTHTGANVLTF. The DNA for the CDR3 is TGTGCCAGCAGCACACACACAGGGGCCAACGTCCTGACTTTC.

Relative to its sample, this clonotype is medium-sized. Because this beta chain is a stray read in a library intended to capture alpha chains, its abundance should not be given much weight. The chain uses TRBV6-6 and TRBJ2-1; unclear D gene. The germline gives CDR1 MNHNY, CDR2 SVGAGI (reference sequence). V was trimmed by 6 bases and J by 2 bases, leaving 5 bases between them. The CDR3 spans 12 residues. The chain's CDR3 is CASSRPYNEQFF. The CDR3 DNA follows: TGTGCCAGCAGCCGTCCCTACAATGAGCAGTTCTTC.

This clonotype is categorized as medium-sized. The library was designed around alpha chains, so this beta chain is a stray read whose abundance carries little weight. This chain uses TRBV5-1 with TRBJ2-7, with TRBD1 identical over 10 bases. Per the germline V gene, CDR1 is SGHRS and CDR2 is YFSETQ. Unmatched junction bases numbered 9, after V lost 3 bases and J lost 3 bases. The CDR3 extends over 16 amino acids. The CDR3: CASSSDRTGGSYEQYF. The CDR3 bases are TGCGCCAGCAGCTCCGATCGGACAGGGGGAAGCTACGAGCAGTACTTC.

This clonotype appeared a few times. This beta chain is a stray read from a library made for alpha chains; its abundance is not meaningful. The chain joins TRBV5-4 to TRBJ2-1; 8 nucleotides match TRBD1. V gave up 5 bases and J gave up 2 bases; unmatched junction bases: 9. The CDR3 has 16 amino acids. CDR1 and CDR2 (germline): SGHNT, YYREEE (reference sequence). CDR3 sequence (DNA): TGTGCCAGCAGGAAAGACAGGGGAGGAACCTACAATGAGCAGTTCTTC. It specifies CASRKDRGGTYNEQFF.

In its sample, this clonotype was seen a few times. Found in a library prepared for alpha chains, this beta chain is an off-target read, and its abundance has little meaning. This chain joins TRBV20-1 and TRBJ2-5; D is ambiguous. V dropped 2 bases and J dropped 2 bases, with 15 bases sitting between them. Per germline, CDR1 DFQATT and CDR2 SNEGSKA (reference sequence). The CDR3 is made up of 15 amino acids. CDR3 bases: TGCAGTGCTAGAATTTTCCGGGCCCTACAAGAGACCCAGTACTTC. Translating it yields CSARIFRALQETQYF.

This clonotype is labeled as large. This beta chain is an unintended read in a library built for alpha chains; its size means little. The chain joins TRBV5-5 to TRBJ2-1; D not resolved. Germline V gives CDR1 SGHKS, CDR2 YYEKEE (reference sequence). This CDR3 region has 17 residues. Trimming removed 1 base at V and 1 base at J, with 15 bases between. CDR3 sequence: CASSLRLGVWSYNEQFF. CDR3 DNA sequence: TGTGCCAGCAGCTTGAGGTTAGGAGTTTGGTCCTACAATGAGCAGTTCTTC.

Notes on this clonotype: This beta chain turned up in a library designed for alpha chains; as an off-target read, its abundance says little. V and J are TRBV5-1 and TRBJ2-3; 8 bases are a match to TRBD2. Germline CDR1 reads SGHRS; CDR2 reads YFSETQ. There are 16 residues in the CDR3. V lost 2 bases and J lost 2; bases outside the gene matches: 7. The CDR3 nucleotides read TGCGCCAGCAGCTTAGGTGCGGGAGGAATCACAGATACGCAGTATTTT. This gives the protein CASSLGAGGITDTQYF.

The table lists this clonotype with a few counts. Since it is a stray read in a library aimed at alpha chains, this beta chain has a size that is not meaningful. The J gene is TRBJ2-4, the V gene TRBV7-9; D remains unclear. Germline V gene sequence: CDR1 SEHNR, CDR2 FQNEAQ (reference sequence). The ends were cut back, 3 bases at V and 0 bases at J, with 12 bases in the middle. This CDR3 comprises 16 residues. Here the CDR3 DNA reads TGTGCCAGCAGCTTCGGTGGCGTTATAGCCAAAAACATTCAGTACTTC. Protein product: CASSFGGVIAKNIQYF.

On this clonotype: This beta chain came through as a stray read in a library set up for alpha chains, and its size says little. The chain joins TRBV5-1 to TRBJ2-5; TRBD1 or TRBD2 may be the D gene (5 bases each). In germline, CDR1 is SGHRS, CDR2 YFSETQ. V lost 2 bases and J lost 2, with 10 bases in between. The CDR3 spans 14 residues. The CDR3 DNA is TGCGCCAGCAGCTTATCGGGGCGGCAAGAGACCCAGTACTTC. Translating gives CASSLSGRQETQYF.

The sample holds a few counts of this clonotype. Because this beta chain is a stray read in a library intended to capture alpha chains, its abundance should not be given much weight. This chain joins TRBV30 and TRBJ2-7, with TRBD1 matching 7 bases. This CDR3 has 12 residues. Germline V lookup: CDR1 GTSNPN, CDR2 SVGIG (reference sequence). Losses at the gene ends were 3 bases for V and 7 bases for J; bases not matched to a gene: 6. The DNA for the CDR3 is TGTGCCTGGAGCGGGACAGTCGGAGAGCAGTACGTC. This encodes CAWSGTVGEQYV.

This clonotype was counted a few times. This beta chain turned up in a library designed for alpha chains; as an off-target read, its abundance says little. The DNA of the CDR3 is TGTGCCAGCAGCTTAGCGAGGTTCGCGGGGATTAGGGAAGATACGCAGTATTTT. Translation gives CASSLARFAGIREDTQYF. The chain recombines TRBV7-2 with TRBJ2-3; perhaps TRBD2 as D (6 bases). The length of the CDR3 is 18 residues. Germline CDR1 and CDR2: SGHTA and FQGNSA. V lost 0 bases and J lost 5, with 21 bases in between.

This clonotype was picked up a small number of times. The library was built for alpha chains, so this beta chain is an off-target read and its size means little. This chain joins TRBV11-2 and TRBJ2-2, with D uncertain. The V end lost 7 bases, the J end lost 4 bases, and 10 bases lay between the germline ends. CDR1 is SGHAT, CDR2 FQNNGV, per germline. The CDR3 is 13 amino acids. The CDR3: CASTFPSTGELFF. CDR3 coding DNA: TGTGCCAGCACCTTCCCCAGCACCGGGGAGCTGTTTTTT.

By share, this clonotype ranks as medium-sized. This beta chain is off target for a library built for alpha chains, so its abundance means little. The V gene is TRBV7-9, the J gene TRBJ2-1; D unresolved. The CDR3 sequence is 13 residues long. Germline loops: CDR1 SEHNR, CDR2 FQNEAQ (reference sequence). Trimming took off 4 bases at V and 10 bases at J, with 14 bases between the two ends. The CDR3 here is CASSSRQAPEQFF. CDR3 in DNA: TGTGCCAGCAGCTCCCGGCAGGCCCCGGAGCAGTTCTTC.

On this clonotype itself: This beta chain is off target for a library built for alpha chains, so its abundance means little. The chain carries TRBV6-4 and TRBJ2-1, with D perhaps TRBD2 (7 bases). V lost 5 bases, J lost 9 bases, and 23 bases lay in between. Germline V lookup: CDR1 MRHNA, CDR2 SNTAGT. This CDR3 region has 16 residues. The CDR3 is CASSPWPRGGPGEQFF. The CDR3 nucleotides are TGTGCCAGCAGTCCTTGGCCGAGGGGGGGCCCAGGTGAGCAGTTCTTC.

Of note for this clonotype: This beta chain slipped into a library made for alpha chains as a stray read, so its size is not meaningful. The chain is built from TRBV7-2 and TRBJ1-1; D ambiguous. The germline V gene encodes CDR1 SGHTA and CDR2 FQGNSA. V lost 5 bases and J lost 3, with 16 bases in between. The CDR3 has 15 residues. Written as DNA, the CDR3 is TGTGCCAGCAGCACCCACGCTTCGGGTTACACTGAAGCTTTCTTT. It translates to CASSTHASGYTEAFF.

There are a few counts of this clonotype. Because this beta chain is a stray read in a library intended to capture alpha chains, its abundance should not be given much weight. This chain links TRBV28 with TRBJ2-5, with 7 bases aligning to TRBD1. The germline V gene encodes CDR1 MDHEN and CDR2 SYDVKM. Losses at the gene ends were 4 bases for V and 3 bases for J; bases not matched to a gene: 20. The CDR3 is 19 residues long. The CDR3 DNA follows: TGTGCCAGCAGTTCCTCGACAGGGTCTACACTATTCGGTGAAGAGACCCAGTACTTC. Encoded protein: CASSSSTGSTLFGEETQYF.

Concerning this clonotype itself: For a library built for alpha chains, this beta chain is a stray read; little rests on its size. The gene calls are TRBV20-1 and TRBJ2-4; no reliable D call. Germline CDR1 reads DFQATT; CDR2 reads SNEGSKA (reference sequence). The CDR3 is made up of 13 amino acids. With 0 bases removed from V and 4 bases from J, the gap between germline ends came to 7 bases. The CDR3 bases are TGCAGTGCTAGAGACGACCTAAAAAACATTCAGTACTTC. It yields the protein CSARDDLKNIQYF.

This clonotype showed up just a few times. This beta chain represents an off-target read in a library built for alpha chains; its size is of limited meaning. The rearrangement joins TRBV6-5 to TRBJ2-7, with D tentatively TRBD1 (5 bases). CDR1 MNHEY and CDR2 SVGAGI come from the germline V gene. V was clipped by 2 bases and J by 7 bases, with 12 bases between them. The CDR3 sequence is 13 residues long. The CDR3 protein is CASSYARGWEQYV. The CDR3 nucleotides are TGTGCCAGCAGTTACGCAAGGGGCTGGGAGCAGTACGTC.